These 20 T cell receptor beta chains were all obtained from the same sample, sequenced in a study of siplizumab effects on memory and regulatory T cells. Repertoires were generated with immunoSEQ multiplex PCR, while TCRdb's copy carries only in-frame clones and drops some. The sample includes 95,000 to 100,000 clones, 92% of them seen just once. Sequenced input: non-Treg CD4+ T cells sorted from blood. These receptors all come from a human donor in good health.

This clone was seen just once. The rearrangement joins TRBV4-3 to TRBJ2-3; D may be TRBD1 (5 bases). CDR3 length: 11 residues. V dropped 4 bases and J dropped 11 bases, with 10 bases sitting between them. Germline assignment: CDR1 LGHNA and CDR2 YSLEER. The CDR3 reads CASSRGARQYF. Written as DNA, the CDR3 is TGCGCCAGCAGCCGGGGCGCTAGGCAGTATTTT.

The chain joins TRBV6-5 to TRBJ2-7, with D perhaps TRBD1 (6 bases). Germline-derived CDR1 and CDR2 are MNHEY and SVGAGI. The CDR3 is 12 amino acids. The V and J ends lost 6 bases and 3 bases respectively, with 9 bases between them. The CDR3 reads CASRGQSYEQYF. The CDR3 DNA is TGTGCCAGCAGAGGACAGAGCTACGAGCAGTACTTC.

As DNA, the CDR3 is TGTGCCAGCAGCTTAGGTGGGACACCTAACACCGGGGAGCTGTTTTTT. It yields the protein CASSLGGTPNTGELFF. This chain uses TRBV11-3 with TRBJ2-2; D may be TRBD1 (6 bases). This CDR3 comprises 16 residues. V dropped 1 base and J dropped 2 bases, with 11 bases sitting between them. Looked up from germline, CDR1 is SGHNT and CDR2 is YENEEA.

The chain has TRBV19 and TRBJ1-1; a weak D match, TRBD1 (6 bases). The germline V gene encodes CDR1 LNHDA and CDR2 SQIVND (reference sequence). This CDR3 is built from 12 residues. Trimming pared 9 bases from V and 4 bases from J, leaving 12 bases between. This CDR3 is CASKDRSTEAFF. The CDR3 nucleotides are TGTGCCAGCAAAGACAGGAGCACTGAAGCTTTCTTT.

The CDR3 DNA reads as TGCGCCAGCAGGTCTATCGGGACCCCCTACGGGACAGATACGCAGTATTTT. As protein: CASRSIGTPYGTDTQYF. The rearrangement joins TRBV4-1 to TRBJ2-3; possibly TRBD1 or TRBD2 for D (5 bases each). Germline lookup yields CDR1 MGHRA and CDR2 YSYEKL. V was pared by 6 bases and J by 3 bases, with 22 bases between. The CDR3 is made up of 17 amino acids.

The chain has TRBV18 and TRBJ2-7, with 10 bases identical to TRBD1. Germline V gives CDR1 KGHSH, CDR2 LQKENI. This CDR3 comprises 14 residues. V lost 3 bases and J lost 3; bases outside the gene matches: 2. The CDR3 loop reads CASSPGQGNYEQYF. Here the CDR3 DNA reads TGTGCCAGCTCACCGGGACAGGGGAACTACGAGCAGTACTTC.

This clone has only one observation. This chain joins TRBV7-2 and TRBJ2-5, with 7 nucleotides matching TRBD1. Germline V gene data show CDR1 as SGHTA and CDR2 as FQGNSA. This CDR3 is built from 14 residues. V lost 2 bases to trimming and J lost 5 bases; unmatched junction nucleotides: 5. The CDR3 spells CASSLRGQGETQYF. In DNA, the CDR3 is TGTGCCAGCAGCTTAAGGGGGCAGGGGGAGACCCAGTACTTC.

The chain combines TRBV25-1 with TRBJ2-1; D remains ambiguous. This CDR3 spans 12 amino acids. Germline V CDR1 and CDR2: MGHDK, SYGVNS. The V gene lost 2 bases and the J gene lost 7 bases, with 6 bases spanning the gap. The CDR3 DNA sequence: TGTGCCAGCAGTGAACGTGGGAATGAGCAGTTCTTC. As protein: CASSERGNEQFF.

V is TRBV19 and J is TRBJ2-7; TRBD2 matches at 7 bases. CDR3 length: 15 residues. Germline CDR1 LNHDA, CDR2 SQIVND (reference sequence). The trim removed 4 bases at V and 0 bases at J, leaving 6 bases unmatched. CDR3 region: CASSTSGAGSYEQYF. The CDR3 nucleotides read TGTGCCAGTAGTACTAGCGGAGCTGGCTCCTACGAGCAGTACTTC.

This CDR3 reads CASSRGQGNEKLFF. The CDR3 bases are TGTGCCAGCAGCCGCGGACAGGGGAACGAAAAACTGTTTTTT. The V gene is TRBV7-9, the J gene TRBJ1-4; 9 bases match TRBD1. The CDR3 contains 14 residues. Trimming at V came to 5 bases and at J to 8 bases, leaving 6 bases not matched to a gene. CDR1 and CDR2 from the germline V gene are SEHNR and FQNEAQ (reference sequence).

The J gene is TRBJ2-3, the V gene TRBV5-1; 9 bases are shared with TRBD2. V was pared by 4 bases and J by 1 base, with 10 bases of the junction left unmatched. The CDR3 consists of 17 residues. Germline lookup yields CDR1 SGHRS and CDR2 YFSETQ. DNA of the CDR3: TGCGCCAGCAGCCCTGCCGCGGGAGGGCTGGGCACAGATACGCAGTATTTT. Encoded protein: CASSPAAGGLGTDTQYF.

The chain joins TRBV29-1 to TRBJ1-2, with D possibly matching TRBD1 (6 bases). Germline-derived CDR1 and CDR2 are SQVTM and ANQGSEA. The length of the CDR3 is 11 residues. V dropped 8 bases and J dropped 2 bases, with 9 bases sitting between them. The CDR3 region has the DNA TGCAGCCTCGGACAGAACTATGGCTACACCTTC. Translated: CSLGQNYGYTF.

The J gene is TRBJ2-3, the V gene TRBV9; D remains ambiguous. Trimming took 4 bases from V and 2 from J, leaving 5 bases between them. The CDR3 spans 12 residues. The germline CDR1 and CDR2 sequences are SGDLS and YYNGEE. The CDR3 loop is CASSRLTDTQYF. Here the CDR3 DNA reads TGTGCCAGCAGCCGCCTCACAGATACGCAGTATTTT.

The V gene is TRBV6-5, the J gene TRBJ2-6, with D unclear. This CDR3 is 14 amino acids long. From germline, CDR1 is MNHEY and CDR2 SVGAGI. V was cut by 2 bases and J by 1 base, with 3 bases left in between. This CDR3 reads CASSYRSGANVLTF. The CDR3 DNA is TGTGCCAGCAGTTACAGGTCTGGGGCCAACGTCCTGACTTTC.

The chain employs TRBV5-4 and TRBJ2-1; 9 nucleotides align to TRBD2. Germline CDR1 and CDR2: SGHNT and YYREEE (reference sequence). V dropped 1 base and J dropped 7; count of bases not matched to a gene: 3. The CDR3 is 14 amino acids. In DNA form, the CDR3 reads TGTGCCAGCAGCTTGCGAAGCGGGAGGAATGAGCAGTTCTTC. The encoded protein is CASSLRSGRNEQFF. The full variable domain, rest sourced from reference TRBV5-4 and TRBJ2-1, is ETGVTQSPTHLIKTRGQQVTLRCSSQSGHNTVSWYQQALGQGPQFIFQYYREEENGRGNFPPRFSGLQFPNYSSELNVNALELDDSALYLCASSLRSGRNEQFFGPGTRLTVL.

The chain carries TRBV18 and TRBJ1-3; D ambiguous. Per germline, CDR1 KGHSH and CDR2 LQKENI. The CDR3 has 15 residues. Trimming took off 6 bases at V and 3 bases at J, with 15 bases between the two ends. The DNA for the CDR3 is TGTGCCAGCTCCCTGGACGGTGCAAGTGGAAACACCATATATTTT. Protein: CASSLDGASGNTIYF.

This chain links TRBV19 with TRBJ2-7; D remains unclear. Germline V gene lookup returns CDR1 LNHDA and CDR2 SQIVND (reference sequence). Trimming shortened V by 1 base and J by 3 bases, and 1 base separated the two germline ends. This CDR3 is built from 11 residues. The CDR3 region has the DNA TGTGCCAGTAGTATAGGCTACGAGCAGTACTTC. Translated, it gives CASSIGYEQYF. The entire variable domain, with the rest obtained from reference TRBV19 and TRBJ2-7, is as follows: DGGITQSPKYLFRKEGQNVTLSCEQNLNHDAMYWYRQDPGQGLRLIYYSQIVNDFQKGDIAEGYSVSREKKESFPLTVTSAQKNPTAFYLCASSIGYEQYFGPGTRLTVT.

The CDR3 protein is CASSPSRGPYGYTF. The CDR3, as DNA: TGTGCCAGCAGCCCGTCGCGGGGGCCCTATGGCTACACCTTC. The gene calls are TRBV4-2 and TRBJ1-2, with a tentative D call TRBD1 (6 bases). Looked up from germline, CDR1 is LGHNA and CDR2 is YNFKEQ. V was trimmed by 4 bases and J by 4 bases, leaving 13 bases between them. The CDR3 spans 14 residues.

The genes are TRBV2 and TRBJ1-2, with D unclear. This CDR3 is built from 15 residues. Germline V gene data show CDR1 as SNHLY and CDR2 as FYNNEI. Trimming left V 5 bases short and J 8 bases short, with 21 bases between. The chain's CDR3 is CASSFKKTSATGYTF. In DNA, the CDR3 is TGTGCCAGCAGTTTCAAGAAAACCAGCGCGACGGGCTACACCTTC.

The chain has TRBV29-1 and TRBJ2-7; D may be TRBD1 or TRBD2 (5 bases each). This CDR3 has 11 residues. In germline, CDR1 is SQVTM, CDR2 ANQGSEA. V was cut by 6 bases and J by 3 bases, with 9 bases left in between. CDR3: CSVRENYEQYF. Here the CDR3 DNA reads TGCAGCGTCAGGGAGAACTACGAGCAGTACTTC.